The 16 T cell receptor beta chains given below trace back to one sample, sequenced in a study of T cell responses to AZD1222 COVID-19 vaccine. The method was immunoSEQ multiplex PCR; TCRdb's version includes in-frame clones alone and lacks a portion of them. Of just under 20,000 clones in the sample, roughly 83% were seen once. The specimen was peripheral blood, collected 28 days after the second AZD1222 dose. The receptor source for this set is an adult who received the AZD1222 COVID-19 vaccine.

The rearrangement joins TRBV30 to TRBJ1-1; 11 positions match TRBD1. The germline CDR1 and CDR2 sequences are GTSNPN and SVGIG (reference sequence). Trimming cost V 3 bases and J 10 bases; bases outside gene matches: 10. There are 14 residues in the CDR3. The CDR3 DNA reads TGTGCCTGGAGGCGGGACAGGGGGAGACCGGGAGCTTTCTTT. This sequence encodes CAWRRDRGRPGAFF.

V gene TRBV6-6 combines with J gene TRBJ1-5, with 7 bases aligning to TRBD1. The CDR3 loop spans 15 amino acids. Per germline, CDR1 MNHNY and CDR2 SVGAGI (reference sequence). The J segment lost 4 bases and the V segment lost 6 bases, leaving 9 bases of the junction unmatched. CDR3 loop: CASRVRGGQNQPQHF. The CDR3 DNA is TGTGCCAGCAGGGTGAGAGGGGGACAGAATCAGCCCCAGCATTTT.

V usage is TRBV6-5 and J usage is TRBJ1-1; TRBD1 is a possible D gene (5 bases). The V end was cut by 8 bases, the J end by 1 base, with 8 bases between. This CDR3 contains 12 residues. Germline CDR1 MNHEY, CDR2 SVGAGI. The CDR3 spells CASGATNTEAFF. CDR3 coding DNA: TGTGCCAGCGGGGCAACGAACACTGAAGCTTTCTTT.

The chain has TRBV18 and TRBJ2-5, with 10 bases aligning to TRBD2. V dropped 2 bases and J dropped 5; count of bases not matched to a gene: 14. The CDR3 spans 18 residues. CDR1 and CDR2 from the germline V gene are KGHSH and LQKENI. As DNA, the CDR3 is TGTGCCAGCTCACCAAGACAGGCTAGCGGGAGTCTAGGGGAGACCCAGTACTTC. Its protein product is CASSPRQASGSLGETQYF.

This CDR3 is CASSRSGAGVAEQYF. For the CDR3, the DNA is TGTGCCAGCTCACGAAGCGGAGCGGGAGTAGCGGAGCAGTACTTC. The chain recombines TRBV18 with TRBJ2-7, with 8 bases matching TRBD2. This CDR3 is built from 15 residues. V shed 4 bases, J shed 7 bases, and the junction held 12 bases outside the gene matches. Germline values: CDR1 KGHSH, CDR2 LQKENI.

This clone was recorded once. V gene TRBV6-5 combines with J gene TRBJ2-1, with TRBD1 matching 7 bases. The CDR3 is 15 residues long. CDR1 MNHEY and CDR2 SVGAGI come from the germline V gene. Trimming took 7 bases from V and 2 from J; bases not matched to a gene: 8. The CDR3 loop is CASMVYGTAYNEQFF. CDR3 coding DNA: TGTGCCAGCATGGTTTATGGGACAGCCTACAATGAGCAGTTCTTC.

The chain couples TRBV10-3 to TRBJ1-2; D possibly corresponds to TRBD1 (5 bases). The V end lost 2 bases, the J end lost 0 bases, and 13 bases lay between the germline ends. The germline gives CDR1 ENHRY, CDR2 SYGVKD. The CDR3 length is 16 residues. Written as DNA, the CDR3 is TGTGCCATCAGTGAGGGAGGGGCCCGTACTAACTATGGCTACACCTTC. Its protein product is CAISEGGARTNYGYTF.

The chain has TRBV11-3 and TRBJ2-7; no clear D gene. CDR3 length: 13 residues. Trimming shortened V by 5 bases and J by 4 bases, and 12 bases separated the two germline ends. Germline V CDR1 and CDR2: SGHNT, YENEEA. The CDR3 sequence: CASSHPNDYEQYF. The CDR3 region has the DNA TGTGCCAGCAGCCACCCTAATGATTACGAGCAGTACTTC.

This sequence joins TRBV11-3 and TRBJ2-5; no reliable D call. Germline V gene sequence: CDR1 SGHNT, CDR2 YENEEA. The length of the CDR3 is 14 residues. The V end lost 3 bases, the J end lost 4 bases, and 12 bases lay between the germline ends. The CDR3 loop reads CASSFIDRTETQYF. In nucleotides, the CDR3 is TGTGCCAGCAGCTTTATCGATCGGACAGAGACCCAGTACTTC.

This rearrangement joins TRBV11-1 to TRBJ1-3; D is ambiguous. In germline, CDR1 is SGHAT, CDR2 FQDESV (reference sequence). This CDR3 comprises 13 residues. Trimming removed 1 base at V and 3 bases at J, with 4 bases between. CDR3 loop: CASSLDRGNTIYF. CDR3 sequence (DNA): TGTGCCAGCAGCTTAGACCGTGGAAACACCATATATTTT.

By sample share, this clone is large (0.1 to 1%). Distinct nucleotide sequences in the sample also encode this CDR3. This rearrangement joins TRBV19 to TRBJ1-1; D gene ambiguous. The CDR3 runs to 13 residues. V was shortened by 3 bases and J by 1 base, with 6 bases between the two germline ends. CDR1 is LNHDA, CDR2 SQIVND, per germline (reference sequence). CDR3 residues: CASSISQNTEAFF. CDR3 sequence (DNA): TGTGCCAGTAGTATCAGTCAGAACACTGAAGCTTTCTTT.

CDR3 bases: TGTGCCAGCAGGGGGCGTAGCAATGAGCAGTTCTTC. Protein: CASRGRSNEQFF. The chain carries TRBV7-3 and TRBJ2-1, with D possibly TRBD1 on 5 matching bases. This CDR3 is 12 amino acids long. Trimming pared 6 bases from V and 6 bases from J, leaving 9 bases between. From germline, CDR1 is SGHTA and CDR2 FQGTGA.

The CDR3 bases are TGTGCCAGCAGCAACCCGGGACAGCCGTTGACTAGCGGGAGGGCCGTTGAGAGCACAGATACGCAGTATTTT. Translated: CASSNPGQPLTSGRAVESTDTQYF. The chain employs TRBV7-9 and TRBJ2-3, with 14 bases fitting TRBD2. The CDR3 is made up of 24 amino acids. Germline V lookup: CDR1 SEHNR, CDR2 FQNEAQ (reference sequence). J gave up 0 bases and V 5 bases, and 25 bases lay outside the gene matches.

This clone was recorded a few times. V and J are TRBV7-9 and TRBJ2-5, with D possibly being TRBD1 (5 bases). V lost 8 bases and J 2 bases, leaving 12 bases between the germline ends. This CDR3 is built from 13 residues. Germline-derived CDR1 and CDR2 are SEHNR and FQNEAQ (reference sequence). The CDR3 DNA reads TGTGCCAGCGGGATCCAGGGTCAAGAGACCCAGTACTTC. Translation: CASGIQGQETQYF.

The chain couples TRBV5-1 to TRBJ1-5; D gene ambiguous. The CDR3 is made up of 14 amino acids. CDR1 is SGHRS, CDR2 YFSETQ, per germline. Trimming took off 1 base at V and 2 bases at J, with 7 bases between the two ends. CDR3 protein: CASSLRGGNQPQHF. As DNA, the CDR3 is TGCGCCAGCAGCTTGCGTGGGGGCAATCAGCCCCAGCATTTT.

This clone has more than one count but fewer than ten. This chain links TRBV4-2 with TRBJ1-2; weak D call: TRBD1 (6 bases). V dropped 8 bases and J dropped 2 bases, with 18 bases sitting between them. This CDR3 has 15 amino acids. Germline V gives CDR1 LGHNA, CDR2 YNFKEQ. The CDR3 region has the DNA TGTGCCAGCCGGAGCTGGGGGGCCCCAAACTATGGCTACACCTTC. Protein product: CASRSWGAPNYGYTF.